These 24 T cell receptor beta chains were all obtained from the same sample, sequenced in a study of T cell clonotyping in hematopoietic cell transplantation. Clones were read by immunoSEQ multiplex PCR, and TCRdb kept only the in-frame ones, dropping some. There are 13,000 to 15,000 clones in the sample; over 85% occur only once, and roughly 4.7% lies in the top ten. The sequencing used PBMCs, collected 30 days after allogeneic stem cell transplant. Receptors were obtained from a male patient between 55 and 70 years old who had an allogeneic stem cell transplant from an unrelated donor, so the T cells may come from the graft donor. Some clones in this sample may be carry-over from other donors' samples.

The chain joins TRBV19 to TRBJ1-2; 7 nucleotides agree with TRBD1. Per the germline V gene, CDR1 is LNHDA and CDR2 is SQIVND (reference sequence). V trimming: 5 bases; J trimming: 1 base; junction bases outside the gene matches: 10. The CDR3 extends over 16 amino acids. Here the CDR3 reads CASSGGTVIFNYGYTF. The CDR3, as DNA: TGTGCCAGTAGTGGCGGGACAGTAATCTTTAACTATGGCTACACCTTC.

V is TRBV4-1 and J is TRBJ1-3, with TRBD1 identical over 7 bases. After removal of 6 bases from V and 2 bases from J, the junction contained 7 bases not matched to a gene. CDR3 length: 15 residues. The germline gives CDR1 MGHRA, CDR2 YSYEKL. CDR3 sequence: CASRADREAGNTIYF. CDR3 in DNA: TGCGCCAGCAGGGCTGACAGGGAGGCTGGAAACACCATATATTTT.

The chain joins TRBV10-3 to TRBJ2-5, with TRBD2 matching over 8 bases. This CDR3 is built from 14 residues. V was clipped by 10 bases and J by 5 bases; unmatched bases: 12. Germline V gene data show CDR1 as ENHRY and CDR2 as SYGVKD. The CDR3: CATTERGGGETQYF. DNA of the CDR3: TGTGCCACGACGGAACGGGGGGGCGGGGAGACCCAGTACTTC.

The genes are TRBV28 and TRBJ1-2; tentatively, D is TRBD1 (5 bases). The CDR3 runs 13 residues. Germline assignment: CDR1 MDHEN and CDR2 SYDVKM. Trimming took off 7 bases at V and 2 bases at J, with 11 bases between the two ends. CDR3 residues: CASIKPGNYGYTF. For the CDR3, the DNA is TGTGCCAGCATCAAGCCAGGGAACTATGGCTACACCTTC.

The rearrangement links TRBV6-4 to TRBJ1-2; perhaps TRBD1 as D (5 bases). V lost 0 bases and J lost 6, with 14 bases in between. CDR1 and CDR2 from the germline V gene are MRHNA and SNTAGT. The CDR3 runs to 15 residues. Here the CDR3 DNA reads TGTGCCAGCAGTGACTCGATTTTTGGGGGAGATGGCTACACCTTC. Protein: CASSDSIFGGDGYTF.

The J gene is TRBJ1-1, the V gene TRBV11-2; 7 nucleotides match TRBD1. Germline CDR1 reads SGHAT; CDR2 reads FQNNGV. V was pared by 5 bases and J by 1 base, with 7 bases of the junction left unmatched. This CDR3 has 15 residues. Here the CDR3 DNA reads TGTGCCAGCAGCACGGACAGGTTCTCGAACACTGAAGCTTTCTTT. Residues: CASSTDRFSNTEAFF.

V usage is TRBV25-1 and J usage is TRBJ1-2; no reliable D call. V was cut by 5 bases and J by 4 bases, with 11 bases left in between. The CDR3 consists of 13 residues. The germline gives CDR1 MGHDK, CDR2 SYGVNS. CDR3 DNA sequence: TGTGCCAGCAGTTCCCTCCCGCGCTATGGCTACACCTTC. Its translation: CASSSLPRYGYTF.

This chain links TRBV13 with TRBJ2-7, with 12 bases aligning to TRBD2. The length of the CDR3 is 16 residues. Germline CDR1 reads PRHDT; CDR2 reads FYEKMQ (reference sequence). V gave up 1 base and J gave up 3 bases; unmatched junction bases: 4. The CDR3 reads CASSLVTSGGVYEQYF. CDR3 sequence (DNA): TGTGCCAGCAGCTTAGTGACTAGCGGGGGAGTCTACGAGCAGTACTTC.

This chain connects TRBV10-3 to TRBJ2-3; D is undetermined. The CDR3 consists of 14 residues. Looked up from germline, CDR1 is ENHRY and CDR2 is SYGVKD. Trimming stripped 3 bases from V and 5 bases from J, with 12 bases between. The CDR3 region is CAISDIDLRDTQYF. DNA of the CDR3: TGTGCCATCAGTGATATTGACCTGAGAGATACGCAGTATTTT.

This chain joins TRBV6-1 and TRBJ2-3; the match to TRBD1 covers 10 bases. The germline V gene has CDR1 MNHNS and CDR2 SASEGT. V lost 4 bases, J lost 5 bases, and 3 bases stayed unmatched. CDR3 length equals 14 residues. DNA of the CDR3: TGTGCCAGCAGTGGGGGGACAGGGGTAGATACGCAGTATTTT. It specifies CASSGGTGVDTQYF.

V and J are TRBV6-1 and TRBJ1-6; a weak D match, TRBD1 (5 bases). CDR1 and CDR2 from the germline V gene are MNHNS and SASEGT. Trimming cost V 5 bases and J 8 bases, with 13 bases left between them. The CDR3 has 14 amino acids. CDR3 region: CASSFGQGDSPLHF. The CDR3 DNA follows: TGTGCCAGCAGTTTCGGTCAGGGAGATTCACCCCTCCACTTT.

The chain is built from TRBV19 and TRBJ2-7, with D tentatively TRBD1 (6 bases). Trimming removed 3 bases at V and 5 bases at J, with 11 bases between. This CDR3 region has 13 residues. Germline V gene data show CDR1 as LNHDA and CDR2 as SQIVND (reference sequence). The CDR3 here is CASSISNRDEQYF. DNA of the CDR3: TGTGCCAGTAGTATCTCCAACAGGGACGAGCAGTACTTC.

The rearrangement joins TRBV4-1 to TRBJ1-2, with TRBD1 as a possible D gene (6 bases). This CDR3 has 16 amino acids. Germline CDR1 reads MGHRA; CDR2 reads YSYEKL. V was clipped by 4 bases and J by 6 bases, with 21 bases between them. CDR3 DNA sequence: TGCGCCAGCAGCCCCTCCCCTGGCCAGGGGAGGGATGGCTACACCTTC. Residues: CASSPSPGQGRDGYTF.

The chain links TRBV19 to TRBJ2-3, with 8 bases matching TRBD1. Trimming took 8 bases from V and 2 from J; bases not matched to a gene: 9. Germline V lookup: CDR1 LNHDA, CDR2 SQIVND (reference sequence). This CDR3 spans 15 amino acids. CDR3 DNA: TGTGCCAGTGGAGGACAGGGCCATTACACAGATACGCAGTATTTT. Encoded protein: CASGGQGHYTDTQYF.

This clone was seen only once. The rearrangement uses TRBV5-1 and TRBJ2-7; 8 bases align to TRBD2. The CDR3 runs to 14 residues. Germline loops: CDR1 SGHRS, CDR2 YFSETQ. V was pared by 5 bases and J by 0 bases, with 4 bases of the junction left unmatched. As DNA, the CDR3 is TGCGCCAGCAGTTACGGGGGGGTCTCCTACGAGCAGTACTTC. Its protein is CASSYGGVSYEQYF. Full variable domain (outside the CDR3, taken from reference TRBV5-1 and TRBJ2-7): KAGVTQTPRYLIKTRGQQVTLSCSPISGHRSVSWYQQTPGQGLQFLFEYFSETQRNKGNFPGRFSGRQFSNSRSEMNVSTLELGDSALYLCASSYGGVSYEQYFGPGTRLTVT.

The rearrangement uses TRBV27 and TRBJ1-3; possibly TRBD1 for D (5 bases). Germline assignment: CDR1 MNHEY and CDR2 SMNVEV (reference sequence). The CDR3 is made up of 16 amino acids. The V end was cut by 4 bases, the J end by 3 bases, with 16 bases between. CDR3 DNA: TGTGCCAGCAGTTCTAACCTCCAGGGAGGTGGAAACACCATATATTTT. Translated, it gives CASSSNLQGGGNTIYF.

This clone was counted once. This rearrangement joins TRBV4-3 to TRBJ2-6, with a weak D call TRBD1 (5 bases). This CDR3 has 19 residues. The germline V and J ends were trimmed by 3 bases and 0 bases, with 18 bases remaining between them. The V gene's germline CDR1 is LGHNA and CDR2 YSLEER. CDR3: CASSQGGAGSSSGANVLTF. The CDR3 coding sequence is TGCGCCAGCAGCCAGGGTGGGGCAGGATCCTCCTCTGGGGCCAACGTCCTGACTTTC.

The genes are TRBV29-1 and TRBJ1-1, with D possibly being TRBD1 (5 bases). V lost 0 bases and J 6 bases, leaving 11 bases between the germline ends. Germline lookup yields CDR1 SQVTM and CDR2 ANQGSEA. The CDR3 runs 13 residues. The CDR3, as DNA: TGCAGCGTTGAAGAGGCCTGGGGGTCTGAAGCTTTCTTT. Translating gives CSVEEAWGSEAFF.

The rearrangement uses TRBV4-1 and TRBJ2-2; D uncertain. The ends were cut back, 0 bases at V and 6 bases at J, with 11 bases in the middle. Germline CDR1 MGHRA, CDR2 YSYEKL. The CDR3 runs to 15 residues. CDR3 DNA sequence: TGCGCCAGCAGCCAAGATAGGGTACAATCCGGGGAGCTGTTTTTT. Protein product: CASSQDRVQSGELFF.

The chain recombines TRBV7-2 with TRBJ1-1; D gene ambiguous. Per germline, CDR1 SGHTA and CDR2 FQGNSA. V lost 2 bases and J 5 bases, leaving 6 bases between the germline ends. The CDR3 covers 12 residues. CDR3 in amino acids: CASSLMGTEAFF. The CDR3 DNA sequence: TGTGCCAGCAGCTTAATGGGGACTGAAGCTTTCTTT.

The chain combines TRBV10-3 with TRBJ2-5; weak D call: TRBD2 (5 bases). Per germline, CDR1 ENHRY and CDR2 SYGVKD. The length of the CDR3 is 14 residues. Trimming stripped 0 bases from V and 1 base from J, with 6 bases between. Here the CDR3 reads CAISESRGQETQYF. The CDR3 region has the DNA TGTGCCATCAGTGAGTCCCGGGGCCAAGAGACCCAGTACTTC.

The chain combines TRBV20-1 with TRBJ1-2, with D possibly being TRBD1 (5 bases). The V and J ends lost 6 bases and 8 bases respectively, with 7 bases between them. This CDR3 spans 9 amino acids. Germline CDR1 and CDR2: DFQATT and SNEGSKA (reference sequence). The DNA for the CDR3 is TGCAGTGCCCGACAGGGCTACACCTTC. Its protein is CSARQGYTF.

The chain couples TRBV2 to TRBJ2-5, with TRBD1 identical over 10 bases. The germline CDR1 and CDR2 sequences are SNHLY and FYNNEI. The ends lost 4 bases at V and 5 bases at J; junction bases unmatched: 10. The CDR3 is 16 amino acids. The CDR3 here is CASSARRTGQGETQYF. The CDR3 bases are TGTGCCAGCAGTGCGCGAAGGACGGGACAGGGGGAGACCCAGTACTTC.

This rearrangement joins TRBV9 to TRBJ1-6; D unresolved. The CDR3 is made up of 13 amino acids. Trimming took off 0 bases at V and 9 bases at J, with 7 bases between the two ends. In germline, CDR1 is SGDLS, CDR2 YYNGEE. The CDR3: CASSVEVGSPLHF. CDR3 DNA: TGTGCCAGCAGCGTAGAAGTGGGTTCACCCCTCCACTTT.